The sequence of this T cell receptor (beta chain) was determined in a study of OX40 agonist ivuxolimab in advanced cancers. For the study in its entirety: Ivuxolimab was a fully human IgG2 agonistic monoclonal antibody targeting the costimulatory receptor OX40 (CD134). Peripheral TCRbeta sequencing was intended to test whether TCR sequence diversity was altered and clonal T-cell expansion was caused by ivuxolimab. In the dose-escalation cohort, 75% to 90% of patients were male, and the mean age was 60 years with a range of roughly 20 to 79. Intravenous ivuxolimab was administered to patients every 2 weeks at six dose levels: 0.01, 0.1, 0.3, 1.5, 3 and 10 mg/kg. The paper covers the monotherapy dose-escalation part of the phase I ivuxolimab trial, which included N ≈ 57 patients. Patients were allowed to have had prior anti-PD-1, anti-PD-L1 or anti-CTLA-4 therapy, and around 37% of the dose-escalation patients had previously received checkpoint inhibitors. Of the 50 to 55 patients in dose escalation, about 20 had hepatocellular carcinoma, approximately 15 had melanoma, 9 had renal cell carcinoma and 9 had head and neck cancer. Partial responses were achieved by three dose-escalation patients, of whom one had hepatocellular carcinoma and two had cutaneous melanoma. What the study reported, not specific to this receptor: Low levels of normalized T-cell clonal expansion were also seen in some patients who did not respond. In partial responders in the 0.1-3.0 mg/kg groups, normalized peripheral clonal expansion was found to be among the lowest, especially among CD8+ T cells. On average, CD8+ T cells showed more expanded clones than CD4+ T cells after ivuxolimab. At doses of 0.1 to 3.0 mg/kg, clonal expansion of both CD4+ and CD8+ T cells in blood was seen between baseline and week 6. The antigen specificity of the peripheral T cells that underwent clonal expansion was not determined.

Patients with a history of autoimmune disease or receiving systemic immunosuppression were excluded from the trial. Peripheral blood for TCR sequencing was drawn from every dose cohort at baseline, at cycle 4 day 1 and at cycle 7 day 1. Samples were obtained from an open-label, multicenter, first-in-human phase I dose-escalation trial of ivuxolimab. The trial enrolled adults with locally advanced or metastatic head and neck squamous cell, hepatocellular, melanoma or renal cell carcinoma. Before TCR sequencing, CD4+ T cells and CD8+ T cells were sorted from peripheral blood as separate populations. Taken from cysteine to phenylalanine, the CDR3 has 17 residues. CDR3 DNA is the only sequence kept; it has 51 bases, read in frame from the first base. A remark on this clone: Its antigen has not been determined. Base qualities are not recorded, but no much larger clone differs from it by a single base.

Genomic DNA was isolated from the sorted cells so that the TCRbeta CDR3 region could be sequenced. TCRbeta CDR3 regions were sequenced using the immunoSEQ Assay. The table was pulled from immuneACCESS by TCRdb, which kept in-frame rearrangements only. Such tables lose some clones; where checked, under half of the loss comes from unresolved V genes, and the rest has no known cause. This sample is represented by tens of thousands of clones; around nine tenths of them were singletons. Under 0.95% of the sample comes from the top ten. The sequence was obtained from an adult with an advanced solid tumor such as melanoma, head and neck, liver or kidney cancer. The V gene is TRBV21-1 and the J gene is TRBJ2-2; the DNA was not used to check the table's D call, TRBD1. TRBV21-1 is classified as a pseudogene. Specimen: CD4+ or CD8+ T cells sorted from blood, collected in a trial of the OX40 agonist ivuxolimab. The CDR3 amino acid sequence is: CASSKGRAGANTGELFF. At the DNA level, the sequence is TGTGCCAGCAGCAAAGGTAGGGCAGGGGCGAACACCGGGGAGCTGTTTTTT.